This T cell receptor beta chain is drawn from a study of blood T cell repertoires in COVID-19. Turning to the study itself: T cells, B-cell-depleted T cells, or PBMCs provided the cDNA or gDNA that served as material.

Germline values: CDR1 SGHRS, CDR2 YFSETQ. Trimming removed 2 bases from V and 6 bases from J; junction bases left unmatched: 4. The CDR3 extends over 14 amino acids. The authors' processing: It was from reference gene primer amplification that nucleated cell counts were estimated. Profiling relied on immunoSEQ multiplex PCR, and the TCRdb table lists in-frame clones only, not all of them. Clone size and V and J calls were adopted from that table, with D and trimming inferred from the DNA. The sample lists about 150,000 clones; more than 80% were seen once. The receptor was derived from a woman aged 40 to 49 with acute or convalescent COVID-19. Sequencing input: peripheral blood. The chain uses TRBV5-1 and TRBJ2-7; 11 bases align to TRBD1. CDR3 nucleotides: TGCGCCAGCAGCTTCGGACAGGGGGCTGGCGAGCAGTACTTC. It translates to CASSFGQGAGEQYF.